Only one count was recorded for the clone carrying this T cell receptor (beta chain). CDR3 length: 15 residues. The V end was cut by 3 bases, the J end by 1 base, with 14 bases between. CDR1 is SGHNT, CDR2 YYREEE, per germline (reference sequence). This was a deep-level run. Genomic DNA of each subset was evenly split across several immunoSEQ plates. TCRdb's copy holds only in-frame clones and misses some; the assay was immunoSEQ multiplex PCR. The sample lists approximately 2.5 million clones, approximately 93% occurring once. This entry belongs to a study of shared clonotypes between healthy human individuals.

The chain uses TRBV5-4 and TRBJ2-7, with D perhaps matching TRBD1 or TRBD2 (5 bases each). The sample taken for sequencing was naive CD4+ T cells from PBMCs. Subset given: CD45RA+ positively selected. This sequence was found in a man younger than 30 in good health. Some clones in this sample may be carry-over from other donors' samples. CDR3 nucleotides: TGTGCCAGCAGCTCCCCCCCCGGGGCATCCTACGAGCAGTACTTC. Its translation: CASSSPPGASYEQYF.